The T cell receptor (beta chain) described here comes from a study of blood T cell repertoires in COVID-19. On the study more broadly: The study drew acute and convalescent COVID-19 samples from the United States, Italy and Spain.

Per the original data handling: Counts of nucleated cells, estimated from reference gene primer amplification, were obtained. The data were produced by immunoSEQ multiplex PCR, yet TCRdb's version contains in-frame clones alone and is incomplete. V, J and clone size were drawn from that table, and D and trimming were deduced from the DNA. This sample carries 300,000 to 400,000 clones, over 80% of them seen once, and the ten largest clones take 9.9%. Germline V gene sequence: CDR1 SGHTA, CDR2 FQGNSA. The CDR3 runs to 14 residues. As regards this clone: Sequence at one end of the junction differs from germline and may be a read error.

Seattle patients were enrolled while actively infected and followed longitudinally. This TCR derives from a man aged 25-45 years with COVID-19, enrolled during active disease. What was sequenced was peripheral blood. This chain connects TRBV7-2 to TRBJ2-3, with 11 bases matching TRBD2. The CDR3 loop reads CASSLAGGPVTQYF. CDR3 coding DNA: TGTGCCAGCAGTTTAGCGGGGGGGCCGGTTACGCAGTATTTT.